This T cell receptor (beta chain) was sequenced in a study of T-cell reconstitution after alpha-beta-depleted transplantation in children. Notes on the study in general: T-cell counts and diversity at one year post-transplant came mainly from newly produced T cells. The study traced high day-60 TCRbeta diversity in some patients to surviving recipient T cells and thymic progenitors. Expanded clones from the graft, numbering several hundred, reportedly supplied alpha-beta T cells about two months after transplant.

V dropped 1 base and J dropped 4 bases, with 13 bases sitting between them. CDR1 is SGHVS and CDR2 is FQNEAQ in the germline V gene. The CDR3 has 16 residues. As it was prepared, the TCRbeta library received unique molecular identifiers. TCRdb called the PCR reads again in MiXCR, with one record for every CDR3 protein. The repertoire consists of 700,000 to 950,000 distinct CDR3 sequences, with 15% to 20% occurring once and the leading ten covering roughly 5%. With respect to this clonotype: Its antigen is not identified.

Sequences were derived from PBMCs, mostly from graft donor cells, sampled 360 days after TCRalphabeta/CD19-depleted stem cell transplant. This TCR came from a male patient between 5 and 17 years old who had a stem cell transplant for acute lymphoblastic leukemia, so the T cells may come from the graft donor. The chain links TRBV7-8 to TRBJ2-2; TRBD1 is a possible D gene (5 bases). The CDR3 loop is CASSLGRVAGTGELFF. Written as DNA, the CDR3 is TGTGCCAGCAGCTTAGGCAGGGTAGCTGGCACCGGGGAGCTGTTTTTT.